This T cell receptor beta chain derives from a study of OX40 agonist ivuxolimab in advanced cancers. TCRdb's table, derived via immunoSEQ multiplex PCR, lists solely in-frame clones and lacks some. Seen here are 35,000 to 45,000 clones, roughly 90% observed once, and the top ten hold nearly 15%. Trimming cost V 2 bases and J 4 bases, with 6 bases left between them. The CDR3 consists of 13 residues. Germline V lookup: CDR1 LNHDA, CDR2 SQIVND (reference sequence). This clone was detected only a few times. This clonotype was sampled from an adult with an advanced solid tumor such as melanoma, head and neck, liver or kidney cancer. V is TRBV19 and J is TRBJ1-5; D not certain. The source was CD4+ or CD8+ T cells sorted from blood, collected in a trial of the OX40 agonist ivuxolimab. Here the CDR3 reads CASSISLNQPQHF. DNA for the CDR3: TGTGCCAGTAGTATAAGTCTAAATCAGCCCCAGCATTTT.